These 13 T cell receptor beta chains came from one sample sequenced in a study of OX40 agonist ivuxolimab in advanced cancers. Produced via immunoSEQ multiplex PCR; TCRdb's table is partial and in-frame only. Here the sample spans about 36,000 clones, 81% being singletons. The specimen was CD4+ or CD8+ T cells sorted from blood, collected in a trial of the OX40 agonist ivuxolimab. The receptors derive from an adult with an advanced solid tumor such as melanoma, head and neck, liver or kidney cancer.

J is TRBJ2-1 and V is TRBV5-1, with TRBD1 matching over 8 bases. V lost 4 bases to trimming and J lost 6 bases; unmatched junction nucleotides: 6. The germline V gene encodes CDR1 SGHRS and CDR2 YFSETQ. The CDR3 runs 14 residues. CDR3 loop: CASSGQGLGNEQFF. The CDR3, as DNA: TGCGCCAGCAGCGGACAGGGTTTGGGCAATGAGCAGTTCTTC.

The J gene is TRBJ2-6, the V gene TRBV7-8; no definite D call. The germline CDR1 and CDR2 sequences are SGHVS and FQNEAQ. Deletions cut 5 bases from V and 16 bases from J, with 12 bases between. This CDR3 has 11 residues. Here the CDR3 reads CASSQTGTLTF. CDR3 nucleotides: TGTGCCAGCAGCCAAACCGGCACTCTGACTTTC.

The chain has TRBV20-1 and TRBJ2-7; no reliable D call. This CDR3 contains 11 residues. The germline gives CDR1 DFQATT, CDR2 SNEGSKA (reference sequence). Trimming pared 3 bases from V and 3 bases from J, leaving 6 bases between. The CDR3 sequence: CSASPVYEQYF. CDR3 nucleotides: TGCAGTGCTAGCCCGGTCTACGAGCAGTACTTC.

This clone was picked up one time. The genes are TRBV30 and TRBJ2-7; 12 bases are a match to TRBD1. The CDR3 sequence is 13 residues long. Germline values: CDR1 GTSNPN, CDR2 SVGIG (reference sequence). Trimming took 6 bases from V and 5 from J; bases not matched to a gene: 5. The CDR3 region has the DNA TGTGCCTGCCACGGGACAGGGGGCCACGAGCAGTACTTC. Its protein product is CACHGTGGHEQYF.

CDR3 coding DNA: TGTGCCAGCAGTTACAACGGGGGAAGTGGCTACACCTTC. Translation: CASSYNGGSGYTF. This rearrangement joins TRBV6-5 to TRBJ1-2; D is perhaps TRBD1 (5 bases). This CDR3 has 13 residues. The germline CDR1 and CDR2 sequences are MNHEY and SVGAGI. Trimming pared 2 bases from V and 7 bases from J, leaving 11 bases between.

The chain uses TRBV7-2 and TRBJ1-3, with a possible D match to TRBD1 (6 bases). Looked up from germline, CDR1 is SGHTA and CDR2 is FQGNSA. Trimming took off 10 bases at V and 4 bases at J, with 17 bases between the two ends. The CDR3 has 14 amino acids. The DNA of the CDR3 is TGTGCCACCCAAGAACAGGGATCAGGAAACACCATATATTTT. It translates to CATQEQGSGNTIYF.

The chain recombines TRBV5-4 with TRBJ2-4; D might be TRBD1 or TRBD2, each matching 5 bases. Germline V gene sequence: CDR1 SGHNT, CDR2 YYREEE (reference sequence). V lost 1 base and J lost 7, with 6 bases in between. This CDR3 is built from 12 residues. The CDR3 DNA reads TGTGCCAGCAGCTTGTGGGGGAACATTCAGTACTTC. Translating gives CASSLWGNIQYF.

This chain joins TRBV6-6 and TRBJ1-2; a weak D match, TRBD1 (5 bases). The length of the CDR3 is 14 residues. Germline lookup yields CDR1 MNHNY and CDR2 SVGAGI (reference sequence). V was trimmed by 6 bases and J by 6 bases, leaving 17 bases between them. The CDR3 DNA reads as TGTGCCAGCAGCTCCATCGATTTCAGGGATGGCTACACCTTC. Translating gives CASSSIDFRDGYTF.

J is TRBJ2-7 and V is TRBV6-1, with D perhaps being TRBD1 or TRBD2 (5 bases each). Trimming took 5 bases from V and 4 from J, leaving 9 bases between them. Germline V gene lookup returns CDR1 MNHNS and CDR2 SASEGT. The CDR3 is made up of 12 amino acids. For the CDR3, the DNA is TGTGCCAGCAGTCGAGAGGGGTACGAGCAGTACTTC. Translation: CASSREGYEQYF.

The chain joins TRBV7-2 to TRBJ1-1; 12 bases match TRBD1. This CDR3 region has 13 residues. Germline-derived CDR1 and CDR2 are SGHTA and FQGNSA. J lost 6 bases, V lost 6 bases, and 2 bases had no gene match. CDR3 in amino acids: CASRGQGASEAFF. CDR3 coding DNA: TGTGCCAGCAGGGGACAGGGGGCTTCTGAAGCTTTCTTT.

The V call is TRBV5-1, the J call TRBJ2-7; D might be TRBD1 (5 bases). Germline values: CDR1 SGHRS, CDR2 YFSETQ. This CDR3 region has 16 residues. Trimming shortened V by 0 bases and J by 2 bases, and 15 bases separated the two germline ends. This CDR3 reads CASSLEGRGPPYEQYF. The DNA of the CDR3 is TGCGCCAGCAGCTTGGAGGGAAGGGGCCCCCCCTACGAGCAGTACTTC.

CDR3 DNA: TGTGCCATCAGTGAGTCCTGGCGGGACCTCTCCTACGAGCAGTACTTC. As protein: CAISESWRDLSYEQYF. The chain employs TRBV10-3 and TRBJ2-7, with a weak D call TRBD2 (6 bases). The CDR3 loop spans 16 amino acids. Per the germline V gene, CDR1 is ENHRY and CDR2 is SYGVKD. V lost 0 bases and J 0 bases, leaving 12 bases between the germline ends.

V and J are TRBV27 and TRBJ2-3; TRBD2 might be the D (7 bases). V was shortened by 7 bases and J by 6 bases, with 20 bases between the two germline ends. CDR1 MNHEY and CDR2 SMNVEV come from the germline V gene (reference sequence). CDR3 size: 15 residues. CDR3 region: CASTTRGRARDTQYF. CDR3 nucleotides: TGTGCCAGCACGACAAGGGGGAGGGCCCGGGATACGCAGTATTTT.